The 25 T cell receptor beta chains given below trace back to one sample, sequenced in a study of blood T cell repertoires in COVID-19. Libraries were prepared by immunoSEQ multiplex PCR; TCRdb keeps only in-frame clonotypes and omits some of them. The sample has about 76,000 clones; roughly 89% are singletons. The sample taken for sequencing was peripheral blood. The receptors derive from a human donor in a cohort sampled during active COVID-19.

The J gene is TRBJ2-1, the V gene TRBV11-2; D is unclear. The V and J ends lost 0 bases and 4 bases respectively, with 10 bases between them. Germline V lookup: CDR1 SGHAT, CDR2 FQNNGV. This CDR3 has 15 amino acids. The CDR3 coding sequence is TGTGCCAGCAGCTTAGAAGCGAGCGAATACAATGAGCAGTTCTTC. Its translation is CASSLEASEYNEQFF.

The chain links TRBV18 to TRBJ2-5; 11 nucleotides align to TRBD2. Per the germline V gene, CDR1 is KGHSH and CDR2 is LQKENI. Trimming at V came to 3 bases and at J to 5 bases, leaving 5 bases not matched to a gene. This CDR3 is 15 amino acids long. The CDR3 loop reads CASSPTGTSGETQYF. Written as DNA, the CDR3 is TGTGCCAGCTCACCGACCGGGACTAGCGGCGAGACCCAGTACTTC.

The genes are TRBV10-3 and TRBJ1-4; TRBD1 matches at 8 bases. With V trimmed by 2 bases and J by 10 bases, 6 bases remained unmatched. CDR1 ENHRY and CDR2 SYGVKD come from the germline V gene. The CDR3 extends over 14 amino acids. CDR3 sequence (DNA): TGTGCCATCAGTGAGGGACAGGGTGTTCGAAAACTGTTTTTT. Translating gives CAISEGQGVRKLFF.

This chain links TRBV5-1 with TRBJ2-1; maybe TRBD2 (5 bases). Germline V gene sequence: CDR1 SGHRS, CDR2 YFSETQ. The CDR3 covers 12 residues. Trimming left V 4 bases short and J 7 bases short, with 9 bases between. The CDR3 here is CASSQTGNEQFF. The DNA for the CDR3 is TGCGCCAGCAGCCAGACGGGGAATGAGCAGTTCTTC.

CDR3 loop: CASSPGGGTDTQYF. As DNA, the CDR3 is TGTGCCAGCAGCCCAGGGGGAGGCACAGATACGCAGTATTTT. The rearrangement uses TRBV7-3 and TRBJ2-3, with TRBD1 matching 7 bases. This CDR3 region has 14 residues. Germline V CDR1 and CDR2: SGHTA, FQGTGA. The V and J ends lost 5 bases and 1 base, in that order; junction bases with no gene match: 3.

V and J are TRBV18 and TRBJ2-3, with TRBD2 matching over 9 bases. The germline V gene has CDR1 KGHSH and CDR2 LQKENI. This CDR3 comprises 17 residues. With 2 bases clipped from V and 6 bases from J, the junction kept 12 bases outside the gene matches. Written as DNA, the CDR3 is TGTGCCAGCTCACCATCTAGGCTAGCGGGGTCCCGTGATACGCAGTATTTT. Its protein is CASSPSRLAGSRDTQYF. The whole variable domain, remainder taken from reference TRBV18 and TRBJ2-3, is NAGVMQNPRHLVRRRGQEARLRCSPMKGHSHVYWYRQLPEEGLKFMVYLQKENIIDESGMPKERFSAEFPKEGPSILRIQQVVRGDSAAYFCASSPSRLAGSRDTQYFGPGTRLTVL.

The chain couples TRBV6-5 to TRBJ2-3; D gene uncertain. This CDR3 is built from 16 residues. Per the germline V gene, CDR1 is MNHEY and CDR2 is SVGAGI. The germline V and J ends were trimmed by 2 bases and 1 base, with 13 bases remaining between them. Here the CDR3 reads CASSYGRGLGTDTQYF. The CDR3 DNA reads as TGTGCCAGCAGTTACGGGCGTGGATTGGGCACAGATACGCAGTATTTT.

The chain links TRBV27 to TRBJ2-3; possibly TRBD2 for D (5 bases). CDR3 length: 16 amino acids. Trimming stripped 0 bases from V and 0 bases from J, with 10 bases between. Germline CDR1 reads MNHEY; CDR2 reads SMNVEV (reference sequence). This CDR3 is CASSLSRVTSTDTQYF. The CDR3, as DNA: TGTGCCAGCAGTTTATCGCGGGTGACTAGCACAGATACGCAGTATTTT.

The J gene is TRBJ1-6, the V gene TRBV7-9; D remains unclear. The CDR3 contains 16 residues. Looked up from germline, CDR1 is SEHNR and CDR2 is FQNEAQ (reference sequence). V was clipped by 1 base and J by 10 bases, with 17 bases between them. The CDR3 sequence: CASSLDGSRGSSPLHF. DNA for the CDR3: TGTGCCAGCAGCTTAGACGGGAGTCGGGGTTCCTCACCCCTCCACTTT.

The chain carries TRBV18 and TRBJ1-2; 11 nucleotides line up with TRBD1. V lost 4 bases and J lost 5; bases outside the gene matches: 15. The CDR3 contains 18 residues. Germline V gene lookup returns CDR1 KGHSH and CDR2 LQKENI. DNA for the CDR3: TGTGCCAGCTCACTTAACCAACCGGGACAGGGGGTTCGTTATGGCTACACCTTC. It yields the protein CASSLNQPGQGVRYGYTF.

The chain couples TRBV24-1 to TRBJ2-2, with a tentative D call TRBD2 (5 bases). Per the germline V gene, CDR1 is KGHDR and CDR2 is SFDVKD. This CDR3 is built from 14 residues. V was cut by 4 bases and J by 7 bases, with 12 bases left in between. The CDR3 reads CATSEARDDGELFF. DNA of the CDR3: TGTGCCACCAGTGAGGCCCGGGATGACGGGGAGCTGTTTTTT.

CDR3 residues: CATRTTFNTGELFF. In DNA form, the CDR3 reads TGTGCCACCAGGACTACATTTAACACCGGGGAGCTGTTTTTT. This rearrangement joins TRBV7-9 to TRBJ2-2, with D possibly matching TRBD2 (6 bases). The CDR3 is made up of 14 amino acids. CDR1 and CDR2 (germline): SEHNR, FQNEAQ (reference sequence). Trimming removed 10 bases at V and 2 bases at J, with 14 bases between.

This rearrangement joins TRBV18 to TRBJ1-4; 8 positions agree with TRBD1. CDR3 length: 15 residues. V dropped 0 bases and J dropped 4; count of bases not matched to a gene: 1. The germline CDR1 and CDR2 sequences are KGHSH and LQKENI. CDR3 sequence (DNA): TGTGCCAGCTCACCACCAACAGGGGGTAATGAAAAACTGTTTTTT. Its translation is CASSPPTGGNEKLFF.

The rearrangement uses TRBV7-9 and TRBJ1-2; D perhaps matches TRBD1 (5 bases). The CDR3 contains 16 residues. Germline V lookup: CDR1 SEHNR, CDR2 FQNEAQ (reference sequence). Trimming stripped 1 base from V and 0 bases from J, with 12 bases between. The CDR3 sequence is CASSLGAGRANYGYTF. Here the CDR3 DNA reads TGTGCCAGCAGCTTAGGGGCAGGGCGAGCTAACTATGGCTACACCTTC.

The gene calls are TRBV30 and TRBJ2-1, with D possibly being TRBD2 (5 bases). This CDR3 has 14 amino acids. The V end lost 1 base, the J end lost 1 base, and 8 bases lay between the germline ends. CDR1 GTSNPN and CDR2 SVGIG come from the germline V gene (reference sequence). Here the CDR3 reads CAWSAPGSYNEQFF. As DNA, the CDR3 is TGTGCCTGGAGTGCGCCGGGGTCCTACAATGAGCAGTTCTTC.

This rearrangement joins TRBV24-1 to TRBJ2-3, with 8 bases lining up with TRBD2. After removal of 3 bases from V and 6 bases from J, the junction contained 7 bases not matched to a gene. The germline V gene has CDR1 KGHDR and CDR2 SFDVKD. This CDR3 spans 15 amino acids. DNA for the CDR3: TGTGCCACCAGTGATGGTACTAGCGGTGGGGATACGCAGTATTTT. This encodes CATSDGTSGGDTQYF.

The genes are TRBV18 and TRBJ2-2; possible D gene TRBD2, 6 bases. V dropped 0 bases and J dropped 12 bases, with 17 bases sitting between them. The CDR3 runs 15 residues. The V gene's germline CDR1 is KGHSH and CDR2 LQKENI. Here the CDR3 reads CASSPPSGSFEKLFF. CDR3 coding DNA: TGTGCCAGCTCACCACCTTCCGGGAGCTTCGAGAAGCTGTTTTTT.

This clone was counted a single time. The chain couples TRBV30 to TRBJ1-5; TRBD1 matches at 8 bases. V was clipped by 3 bases and J by 7 bases; unmatched bases: 14. CDR1 is GTSNPN, CDR2 SVGIG, per germline (reference sequence). The length of the CDR3 is 16 residues. This CDR3 reads CAWRPFRTGSHQPQHF. CDR3 nucleotide sequence: TGTGCCTGGAGGCCTTTTCGGACAGGGTCTCACCAGCCCCAGCATTTT.

The chain carries TRBV30 and TRBJ2-1, with D possibly being TRBD2 (7 bases). Trimming took off 0 bases at V and 8 bases at J, with 14 bases between the two ends. Germline loops: CDR1 GTSNPN, CDR2 SVGIG (reference sequence). This CDR3 contains 14 residues. CDR3: CAWSVGGRIDEQFF. In DNA form, the CDR3 reads TGTGCCTGGAGTGTCGGGGGGCGGATTGATGAGCAGTTCTTC.

This sequence joins TRBV4-1 and TRBJ1-1; maybe TRBD1 (5 bases). V lost 0 bases and J lost 0, with 8 bases in between. From germline, CDR1 is MGHRA and CDR2 YSYEKL. The CDR3 runs 15 residues. This CDR3 is CASSQDRDLNTEAFF. CDR3 sequence (DNA): TGCGCCAGCAGCCAAGACAGGGATCTGAACACTGAAGCTTTCTTT.

The chain combines TRBV2 with TRBJ2-4; tentatively, D is TRBD2 (5 bases). Germline loops: CDR1 SNHLY, CDR2 FYNNEI. This CDR3 is 12 amino acids long. With 7 bases removed from V and 9 bases from J, the gap between germline ends came to 13 bases. CDR3 sequence: CASTVRGSIQYF. CDR3 nucleotides: TGTGCCAGCACCGTACGGGGATCCATTCAGTACTTC.

With respect to this clone: The same CDR3 also results from other DNA sequences found in this sample. The rearrangement joins TRBV5-1 to TRBJ2-3; D remains unclear. V was shortened by 0 bases and J by 4 bases, with 3 bases between the two germline ends. From germline, CDR1 is SGHRS and CDR2 YFSETQ. This CDR3 has 12 residues. CDR3 DNA sequence: TGCGCCAGCAGCTTGGGAGCAGATACGCAGTATTTT. This translates into CASSLGADTQYF.

The V gene is TRBV6-5, the J gene TRBJ1-5; D is undetermined. Germline values: CDR1 MNHEY, CDR2 SVGAGI. This CDR3 contains 13 residues. The V and J ends lost 5 bases and 2 bases respectively, with 7 bases between them. The CDR3 is CASSPEGNQPQHF. The CDR3 region has the DNA TGTGCCAGCAGTCCCGAGGGCAATCAGCCCCAGCATTTT.

The chain employs TRBV6-5 and TRBJ2-5; possible D gene TRBD1, 6 bases. Per germline, CDR1 MNHEY and CDR2 SVGAGI. This CDR3 is built from 15 residues. Trimming cost V 1 base and J 2 bases, with 11 bases left between them. This chain's CDR3 is CASSYWTGTQETQYF. The CDR3 DNA is TGTGCCAGCAGTTACTGGACCGGGACACAAGAGACCCAGTACTTC.

The chain links TRBV10-3 to TRBJ1-2; 7 nucleotides align to TRBD1. V dropped 3 bases and J dropped 2; count of bases not matched to a gene: 3. From germline, CDR1 is ENHRY and CDR2 SYGVKD. This CDR3 has 14 amino acids. The CDR3 nucleotides are TGTGCCATCAGTGACAACAGGGGAAACTATGGCTACACCTTC. Translating it yields CAISDNRGNYGYTF.